This TCR beta chain was profiled in a study of CD8 T cells in Susac syndrome (dated by TCRdb to between 2017 and 2020). About the study as a whole: Whether CD8+ T cell activation and differentiation in Susac syndrome was antigen driven was tested using repertoire sequencing.

High-throughput TCR beta sequencing profiled peripheral blood CD8+ and CD4+ T cells from healthy donors, Susac syndrome patients and multiple sclerosis patients. Healthy donors were included as age- and sex-matched controls. Bulk CD8+ and CD4+ T cells were purified by magnetic negative isolation, while CD8+ TEMRA cells were enriched using FACS. Blood was drawn into EDTA tubes, processed within 24 hours, and PBMCs were isolated by density gradient centrifugation. PBMCs intended for TCR sequencing were cryopreserved in liquid nitrogen and thawed later in a water bath at 37 degrees C. The sorted or isolated CD4+, CD8+ and CD8+ TEMRA cells had a purity of 90% or higher. On this clonotype itself: Its recognized antigen is unknown. Base qualities are not at hand, and no much larger clone is one base apart.

V has 5 bases trimmed and J has 5 bases trimmed; junction bases matching no gene number 8. The CDR3 measures 14 amino acids from cysteine to phenylalanine. Only the CDR3 part of the read is kept: 42 bases, read in frame from the first base. RNA was extracted with the RNeasy kit and roughly 0.45 to 1 ug was reverse transcribed using random hexamers. TCR beta CDR3 regions were amplified with the immunoSEQ multiplex PCR assay covering 54 Vbeta and 13 Jbeta segments. To correct PCR amplification bias, a synthetic template baseline was used for both primer optimization and computational correction. The paper's data handling went like this. Reads were assigned to V, D and J genes according to IMGT and analyzed in immunoSEQ Analyzer, with only productive sequences retained. To calculate clonality, Shannon entropy was normalized by log2 of the number of productive unique sequences and then subtracted from one. For each patient and control, public and private clones were evaluated among the 100 most prevalent clones. Susac-specific clones were defined as absent from healthy and MS cohorts, over a thousand published viral clones and other ImmuneACCESS disease sequences. TCRdb reanalyzed the raw reads on its own, using fastp at Q25 for trimming and MiXCR for clone calling, and kept in-frame beta chains. Duplicate CDR3 protein sequences are folded into a single record with the most common DNA and genes. The V and J calls, along with clone size, are taken from TCRdb and not from the paper's own processing. This sample comprises roughly 150,000 distinct CDR3 sequences, 93% of them detected only once. Together, the top ten hold around 0.13% of the sample.

Results and caveats for the whole study, not just this receptor: The number of individuals in the TCR sequencing and HLA analysis was acknowledged as relatively small.

The V and J segments used are TRBV12-3 or TRBV12-4 and TRBJ2-7; TRBD2 matches 8 bases in the middle. The material sequenced was CD4+ T cells from PBMCs. This clonotype was sampled from a human donor in good health. The DNA is as follows: TGTGCCAGCAGTCCATACGGGAGGGCGCACGAGCAGTACTTC. It is translated as CASSPYGRAHEQYF.